Included here is one TCR beta chain sequence, with context. With a far larger clone one base away, a read error is the likely cause. The DNA is omitted, as the CDR3 cannot be located on it reliably, and the CDR3 follows TCRdb's listing. The source of the sample is a study of shared clonotypes between healthy human individuals. Germline V lookup: CDR1 SGHDT, CDR2 YYEEEE. The CDR3 has 15 amino acids, counting both end residues. Over several immunoSEQ plates, each subset's genomic DNA was distributed in even portions. Using immunoSEQ multiplex PCR, the repertoire was profiled, and TCRdb retains in-frame clones only, with some absent. The sample contains about 490,000 clones, over 70% of which appear only once.

The source of this sequence is a woman aged 40 to 55 in good health. Some clones in this sample may be carry-over from other donors' samples. Specimen: PBMCs. This chain joins TRBV5-6 and TRBJ2-6. CDR3 amino acids: CASSSWGAGANVLAF.